This note documents a single T cell receptor (beta chain) sequence. Libraries were prepared by immunoSEQ multiplex PCR; TCRdb keeps only in-frame clonotypes and omits some of them. The sample gives 88,000 or so clones, 70% to 90% of which show up once; around 1.6% is in the top ten. The sample is drawn from a study of T cells after somatic rescue of genetic block. The clonotype comes from a woman younger than 35. Sequencing input: peripheral blood mononuclear cells (PBMCs).

As DNA, the CDR3 is TGTGCCAGCAGCTTCGTCAGAGACAATAATGAAAAACTGTTTTTT. It codes for CASSFVRDNNEKLFF. The chain couples TRBV11-2 to TRBJ1-4; D not certain. There are 15 residues in the CDR3. V was shortened by 3 bases and J by 4 bases, with 12 bases between the two germline ends. Germline values: CDR1 SGHAT, CDR2 FQNNGV.